A single T cell receptor beta chain is shown here with its context. Its cognate antigen is unknown. This entry belongs to a study of cytomegalovirus exposure and HLA in healthy donors. Study-level background: Among the 300 to 450 genotyped donors, just over 80% were placed in the Caucasian-associated ancestry cluster. Study conclusions and caveats: Later, an analysis showed that TCR beta chains associated with HLA were more clonally expanded than others that were equally common.

Germline CDR1 and CDR2: SGDLS and YYNGEE. With V trimmed by 2 bases and J by 4 bases, 8 bases remained unmatched. This CDR3 is built from 15 residues. 60 Vbeta and 13 Jbeta primers were used in PCR. The protocol was immunoSEQ multiplex PCR, while the TCRdb copy is restricted to in-frame clones and leaves out a portion. The sample has 90,000 to 150,000 clones; around 60% are singletons. The chain links TRBV9 to TRBJ2-7, with 8 bases aligning to TRBD2. This clonotype was obtained from a man aged 40-49 years in good health and CMV-seropositive. Sequencing used PBMCs. The CDR3 DNA is TGTGCCAGCAGCGTTCTAGCGGGCCCAACTTACGAGCAGTACTTC. Its translation is CASSVLAGPTYEQYF.